These T cell receptor beta chains were read from a single sample in a study of blood T cell repertoires in COVID-19. The table came from immunoSEQ multiplex PCR; TCRdb's copy has only in-frame clones and leaves some out. This sample has fewer than 75,000 clones, with roughly 90% found just once. The specimen sequenced was peripheral blood. The source is a human donor in a cohort sampled during active COVID-19. CDR3s include the opening cysteine and the closing phenylalanine or tryptophan. The D gene is left open where the match is weak. Size tells how often a clone was seen (once, few, many) or the class of an expanded clone, and some rows leave it out.

CDR3: CASSLRVNNRDRSAYEQYF
DNA: TGCGCCAGCAGCTTAAGGGTAAACAATAGGGACAGGTCCGCCTACGAGCAGTACTTC
D: TRBD1
V: TRBV5-1
size: .
J: TRBJ2-7
length: 19

CDR3: CASSPPGGWGNEQFF
DNA: TGTGCCAGCTCACCCCCGGGAGGCTGGGGCAATGAGCAGTTCTTC
D: TRBD2
V: TRBV18
size: .
J: TRBJ2-1
length: 15

CDR3: CASSVETGPTYEQYF
DNA: TGTGCCAGCAGCGTGGAGACAGGCCCAACCTACGAGCAGTACTTC
D: .
V: TRBV9
size: .
J: TRBJ2-7
length: 15

CDR3: CASSQGSGRAGEQFF
DNA: TGTGCCAGCAGCCAAGGTAGCGGGAGGGCCGGCGAGCAGTTCTTC
D: TRBD2
V: TRBV4-2
size: .
J: TRBJ2-1
length: 15

CDR3: CASSVRGVAETQYF
DNA: TGTGCCAGCAGCGTTCGGGGGGTTGCAGAGACCCAGTACTTC
D: TRBD2
V: TRBV9
size: .
J: TRBJ2-5
length: 14

CDR3: CASSISNGYEQYF
DNA: TGTGCCAGTAGTATTTCAAACGGCTACGAGCAGTACTTC
D: .
V: TRBV19
size: .
J: TRBJ2-7
length: 13

CDR3: CASSYSGLAGGWSTGELFF
DNA: TGTGCCAGCAGTTACTCCGGACTAGCGGGAGGATGGTCGACCGGGGAGCTGTTTTTT
D: TRBD2
V: TRBV6-2/TRBV6-3
size: .
J: TRBJ2-2
length: 19

CDR3: CASSPGLAGSSGANVLTF
DNA: TGTGCCAGCAGCCCGGGACTAGCGGGGTCCTCTGGGGCCAACGTCCTGACTTTC
D: TRBD2
V: TRBV3-1/TRBV3-2
size: .
J: TRBJ2-6
length: 18

CDR3: CASSLSGRDYNEQFF
DNA: TGTGCCAGCAGCTTAAGCGGGAGGGACTACAATGAGCAGTTCTTC
D: TRBD2
V: TRBV7-2
size: .
J: TRBJ2-1
length: 15

CDR3: CASSSPGAGANYNEQFF
DNA: TGTGCCAGCAGTTCCCCCGGAGCGGGAGCTAACTACAATGAGCAGTTCTTC
D: TRBD2
V: TRBV28
size: .
J: TRBJ2-1
length: 17

CDR3: CASSYSGGGQYF
DNA: TGTGCCAGCAGTTATTCCGGGGGAGGCCAGTACTTC
D: .
V: TRBV6-6
size: .
J: TRBJ2-7
length: 12

CDR3: CASSEQTYTQYF
DNA: TGTGCCAGCAGCGAGCAGACTTATACGCAGTATTTT
D: .
V: TRBV7-2
size: .
J: TRBJ2-3
length: 12

CDR3: CASSQEWGQGADTQYF
DNA: TGTGCCAGCAGCCAAGAGTGGGGACAGGGGGCCGATACGCAGTATTTT
D: TRBD1
V: TRBV4-2
size: .
J: TRBJ2-3
length: 16

CDR3: CASSSPLTGTEEYF
DNA: TGTGCCAGCAGCTCACCCCTGACCGGGACTGAAGAGTACTTC
D: .
V: TRBV5-4
size: .
J: TRBJ2-4
length: 14

CDR3: CASSSSGTPFSEYTGELFF
DNA: .
D: .
V: TRBV28
size: .
J: TRBJ2-2
length: 19

CDR3: CASSLGGAGDYEQYF
DNA: TGCGCCAGCAGCTTGGGGGGAGCGGGAGATTACGAGCAGTACTTC
D: TRBD2
V: TRBV5-1
size: once
J: TRBJ2-7
length: 15

CDR3: CASSQTDRAYTF
DNA: TGTGCCAGCAGCCAGACCGACAGGGCCTACACCTTC
D: TRBD1
V: TRBV14
size: .
J: TRBJ1-2
length: 12

CDR3: CASSVQGRSQETQYF
DNA: TGTGCCAGCAGCGTACAGGGGCGCTCCCAAGAGACCCAGTACTTC
D: .
V: TRBV9
size: once
J: TRBJ2-5
length: 15

CDR3: CASSFAGEQYF
DNA: TGCGCCAGCAGCTTCGCGGGCGAGCAGTACTTC
D: .
V: TRBV5-1
size: .
J: TRBJ2-7
length: 11

CDR3: CASSAVVRLSNQPQHF
DNA: TGTGCCAGCAGCGCGGTGGTCCGTCTAAGCAATCAGCCCCAGCATTTT
D: .
V: TRBV6-4
size: .
J: TRBJ1-5
length: 16

CDR3: CASSQVMTTTTISSYNEQFF
DNA: TGCGCCAGCAGCCAAGTTATGACGACTACAACCATCAGCTCCTACAATGAGCAGTTCTTC
D: .
V: TRBV4-3
size: .
J: TRBJ2-1
length: 20

CDR3: CASSEIGTGYNEQFF
DNA: TGTGCCAGCAGTGAAATCGGGACAGGTTACAATGAGCAGTTCTTC
D: TRBD1
V: TRBV6-1
size: .
J: TRBJ2-1
length: 15

CDR3: CASSVEASGITDTQYF
DNA: TGTGCCAGCAGCGTAGAGGCTAGCGGCATCACAGATACGCAGTATTTT
D: TRBD2
V: TRBV9
size: .
J: TRBJ2-3
length: 16

CDR3: CASSLEAGMIPGELFF
DNA: TGCGCCAGCAGCTTGGAGGCAGGGATGATACCCGGGGAGCTGTTTTTT
D: .
V: TRBV5-1
size: once
J: TRBJ2-2
length: 16

CDR3: CASSPGGGYGYTF
DNA: TGTGCCAGCAGTCCGGGGGGGGGCTATGGCTACACCTTC
D: .
V: TRBV27
size: .
J: TRBJ1-2
length: 13

CDR3: CASLQEAPEDFTDTQYF
DNA: TGCGCCAGCCTTCAAGAGGCCCCCGAAGACTTCACAGATACGCAGTATTTT
D: .
V: TRBV23-1
size: .
J: TRBJ2-3
length: 17